Below are 4 T cell receptor beta chains sequenced from a single sample in a study of T cell responses to AZD1222 COVID-19 vaccine. This table comes from immunoSEQ multiplex PCR, and its TCRdb copy is limited to in-frame clones, with some not included. The data contain fewer than 30,000 clones, roughly 86% of them singletons. The sequencing used peripheral blood, collected 28 days after the second AZD1222 dose. The receptors were gathered from an adult who received the AZD1222 COVID-19 vaccine.

This clone is a singleton in its sample. The chain couples TRBV5-4 to TRBJ2-2, with a weak D call TRBD1 (5 bases). Per germline, CDR1 SGHNT and CDR2 YYREEE (reference sequence). The length of the CDR3 is 15 residues. V was shortened by 0 bases and J by 7 bases, with 13 bases between the two germline ends. The CDR3 DNA reads as TGTGCCAGCAGCTTGGGGCAGGGAATGATCGGGGAGCTGTTTTTT. Its translation is CASSLGQGMIGELFF. The full variable domain, completed using reference TRBV5-4 and TRBJ2-2, is ETGVTQSPTHLIKTRGQQVTLRCSSQSGHNTVSWYQQALGQGPQFIFQYYREEENGRGNFPPRFSGLQFPNYSSELNVNALELDDSALYLCASSLGQGMIGELFFGEGSRLTVL.

The chain carries TRBV3-1 (or the pseudogene TRBV3-2) and TRBJ1-6, with 11 bases aligning to TRBD1. This CDR3 is built from 12 residues. Germline CDR1 LGHDT, CDR2 YNNKEL (reference sequence). The J segment lost 11 bases and the V segment lost 8 bases, leaving 2 bases of the junction unmatched. The CDR3: CASRDRGAPLHF. The CDR3 bases are TGTGCCAGCCGGGACAGGGGGGCACCCCTCCACTTT.

This clone appeared once. The chain is built from TRBV5-8 and TRBJ2-3; the D call may be TRBD1 or TRBD2 (5 bases each). With 0 bases removed from V and 6 bases from J, the gap between germline ends came to 8 bases. The CDR3 runs 13 residues. The V gene's germline CDR1 is SGHTS and CDR2 YDEGEE. DNA for the CDR3: TGTGCCAGCAGCTTGGCAGGGACCGATACGCAGTATTTT. Residues: CASSLAGTDTQYF.

The rearrangement joins TRBV18 to TRBJ1-5; 10 nucleotides align to TRBD1. Per the germline V gene, CDR1 is KGHSH and CDR2 is LQKENI. V lost 4 bases to trimming and J lost 7 bases; unmatched junction nucleotides: 10. The CDR3 sequence is 16 residues long. The CDR3 sequence: CASSLLGTGVAQPQHF. In DNA form, the CDR3 reads TGTGCCAGCTCACTACTTGGGACAGGGGTTGCGCAGCCCCAGCATTTT.